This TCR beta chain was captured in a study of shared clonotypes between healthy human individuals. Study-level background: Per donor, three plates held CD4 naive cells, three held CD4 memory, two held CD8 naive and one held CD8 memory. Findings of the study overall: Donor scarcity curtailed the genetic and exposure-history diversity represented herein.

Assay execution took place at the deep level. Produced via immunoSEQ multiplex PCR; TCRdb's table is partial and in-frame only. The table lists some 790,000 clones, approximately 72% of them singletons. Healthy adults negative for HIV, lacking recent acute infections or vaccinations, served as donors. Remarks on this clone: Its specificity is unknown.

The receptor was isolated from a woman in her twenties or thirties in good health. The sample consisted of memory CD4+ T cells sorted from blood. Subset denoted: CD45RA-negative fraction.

CDR3 bases: TGTGCCAGCTCAAATGGACAGGGGGCGAACATTCAGTACTTC. Translating it yields CASSNGQGANIQYF. The genes are TRBV18 and TRBJ2-4; 11 bases are shared with TRBD1. In germline, CDR1 is KGHSH, CDR2 LQKENI. This CDR3 is 14 amino acids long. J gave up 7 bases and V 5 bases, and 4 bases lay outside the gene matches.